These 26 T cell receptor beta chains came from one sample sequenced in a study of OX40 agonist ivuxolimab in advanced cancers. Generated by immunoSEQ multiplex PCR, the TCRdb table keeps only in-frame clones and is missing some. The data show about 48,000 clones, about 88% seen once. The sequences come from CD4+ or CD8+ T cells sorted from blood, collected in a trial of the OX40 agonist ivuxolimab. The receptors shown here come from an adult with an advanced solid tumor such as melanoma, head and neck, liver or kidney cancer.

The gene calls are TRBV5-4 and TRBJ2-4; 10 nucleotides align to TRBD1. The CDR3 length is 13 residues. Germline V CDR1 and CDR2: SGHNT, YYREEE (reference sequence). V shed 5 bases, J shed 9 bases, and the junction held 5 bases outside the gene matches. Here the CDR3 DNA reads TGTGCCAGCAGACCAGACAGGGGGCCCATTCAGTACTTC. Its protein is CASRPDRGPIQYF.

This CDR3 is CASSIPGNTEAFF. The CDR3 DNA reads as TGTGCCAGCTCAATCCCCGGGAACACTGAAGCTTTCTTT. The chain combines TRBV18 with TRBJ1-1; D gene ambiguous. CDR1 is KGHSH and CDR2 is LQKENI in the germline V gene. The CDR3 is made up of 13 amino acids. Trimming pared 5 bases from V and 1 base from J, leaving 8 bases between.

The chain joins TRBV18 to TRBJ2-7; D perhaps matches TRBD1 (7 bases). CDR1 is KGHSH, CDR2 LQKENI, per germline. The V and J ends lost 5 bases and 1 base respectively, with 12 bases between them. The CDR3 runs to 14 residues. DNA of the CDR3: TGTGCCAGCTCAGGGCAGGGGGGTTCCTACGAGCAGTACTTC. Its translation is CASSGQGGSYEQYF.

The chain links TRBV2 to TRBJ2-3, with D tentatively TRBD1 (6 bases). Per germline, CDR1 SNHLY and CDR2 FYNNEI. The CDR3 consists of 13 residues. The V end was cut by 7 bases, the J end by 7 bases, with 15 bases between. The chain's CDR3 is CASKTGEVHTQYF. The DNA of the CDR3 is TGTGCCAGCAAGACAGGAGAAGTGCATACGCAGTATTTT.

This clone was recorded only once. The chain combines TRBV30 with TRBJ1-3; TRBD1 matches at 8 bases. Looked up from germline, CDR1 is GTSNPN and CDR2 is SVGIG (reference sequence). With V trimmed by 8 bases and J by 8 bases, 11 bases remained unmatched. The CDR3 has 13 residues. The CDR3: CATPGQGSYTIYF. The CDR3, as DNA: TGTGCCACTCCTGGACAGGGTTCTTACACCATATATTTT. The complete variable domain, with remaining parts taken from reference TRBV30 and TRBJ1-3, reads SQTIHQWPATLVQPVGSPLSLECTVEGTSNPNLYWYRQAAGRGLQLLFYSVGIGQISSEVPQNLSASRPQDRQFILSSKKLLLSDSGFYLCATPGQGSYTIYFGEGSWLTVV.

The chain recombines TRBV5-1 with TRBJ2-7; TRBD2 is a possible D gene (6 bases). The germline V gene has CDR1 SGHRS and CDR2 YFSETQ. The CDR3 runs 12 residues. The V and J ends lost 3 bases and 3 bases respectively, with 7 bases between them. CDR3 in DNA: TGCGCCAGCAGCTCGCGGGGCTACGAGCAGTACTTC. Amino acid sequence: CASSSRGYEQYF.

The chain combines TRBV9 with TRBJ2-3; weak D call: TRBD2 (6 bases). V lost 2 bases and J 6 bases, leaving 19 bases between the germline ends. Germline CDR1 and CDR2: SGDLS and YYNGEE. The CDR3 spans 16 residues. The CDR3 DNA follows: TGTGCCAGCAGCGTTACGGGACTCCCCGGCGCGGATACGCAGTATTTT. It specifies CASSVTGLPGADTQYF. Variable domain in full (rest from reference TRBV9 and TRBJ2-3): DSGVTQTPKHLITATGQRVTLRCSPRSGDLSVYWYQQSLDQGLQFLIQYYNGEERAKGNILERFSAQQFPDLHSELNLSSLELGDSALYFCASSVTGLPGADTQYFGPGTRLTVL.

The chain links TRBV7-9 to TRBJ2-5; D uncertain. This CDR3 has 11 amino acids. Per the germline V gene, CDR1 is SEHNR and CDR2 is FQNEAQ (reference sequence). V lost 5 bases and J lost 5, with 6 bases in between. This CDR3 reads CASSPQETQYF. The CDR3 DNA reads as TGTGCCAGCAGCCCTCAGGAGACCCAGTACTTC. Variable domain in full (rest from reference TRBV7-9 and TRBJ2-5): DTGVSQNPRHKITKRGQNVTFRCDPISEHNRLYWYRQTLGQGPEFLTYFQNEAQLEKSRLLSDRFSAERPKGSFSTLEIQRTEQGDSAMYLCASSPQETQYFGPGTRLLVL.

This chain joins TRBV11-3 and TRBJ2-7, with D perhaps TRBD1 (5 bases). Trimming pared 0 bases from V and 2 bases from J, leaving 11 bases between. Germline CDR1 is SGHNT and CDR2 is YENEEA. This CDR3 has 15 amino acids. The CDR3 coding sequence is TGTGCCAGCAGCTTAGATTTTTCAGGGACCTACGAGCAGTACTTC. As protein: CASSLDFSGTYEQYF.

The J gene is TRBJ1-4, the V gene TRBV5-8; 9 bases fit TRBD1. The V gene's germline CDR1 is SGHTS and CDR2 YDEGEE. V lost 4 bases and J lost 6; bases outside the gene matches: 4. The CDR3 has 14 amino acids. The CDR3 nucleotides are TGTGCCAGCAGCAAGACAGGGGGTCATGAAAAACTGTTTTTT. This codes for CASSKTGGHEKLFF.

This clone was seen just once. The V call is TRBV28, the J call TRBJ2-7; 11 bases agree with TRBD2. V lost 10 bases, J lost 4 bases, and 9 bases stayed unmatched. Per the germline V gene, CDR1 is MDHEN and CDR2 is SYDVKM. The CDR3 consists of 14 residues. The CDR3 here is CAIKTGTSGYEQYF. In DNA form, the CDR3 reads TGTGCCATCAAAACCGGGACTAGCGGATACGAGCAGTACTTC.

The rearrangement joins TRBV6-6 to TRBJ2-2; no definite D call. The V gene lost 4 bases and the J gene lost 5 bases, with 8 bases spanning the gap. Per germline, CDR1 MNHNY and CDR2 SVGAGI (reference sequence). The CDR3 sequence is 13 residues long. The CDR3 protein is CASSLPSTGELFF. In DNA form, the CDR3 reads TGTGCCAGCAGTTTGCCCTCAACCGGGGAGCTGTTTTTT.

The rearrangement links TRBV5-4 to TRBJ1-1; TRBD1 matches at 7 bases. There are 15 residues in the CDR3. Germline V lookup: CDR1 SGHNT, CDR2 YYREEE (reference sequence). Trimming took 1 base from V and 3 from J; bases not matched to a gene: 6. CDR3 protein: CASSLSRGWDTEAFF. In DNA, the CDR3 is TGTGCCAGCAGCTTGTCCAGGGGGTGGGACACTGAAGCTTTCTTT. The full variable domain, rest sourced from reference TRBV5-4 and TRBJ1-1, is ETGVTQSPTHLIKTRGQQVTLRCSSQSGHNTVSWYQQALGQGPQFIFQYYREEENGRGNFPPRFSGLQFPNYSSELNVNALELDDSALYLCASSLSRGWDTEAFFGQGTRLTVV.

The J gene is TRBJ2-3, the V gene TRBV10-2; D not certain. V shed 6 bases and J shed 2 bases, with 12 bases lying between them. The CDR3 spans 14 residues. CDR1 is WSHSY and CDR2 is SAAADI in the germline V gene. DNA of the CDR3: TGCGCCAGCAGGGAGCGACCTGACACAGATACGCAGTATTTT. This translates into CASRERPDTDTQYF.

The rearrangement links TRBV27 to TRBJ1-3, with unresolved D. V lost 6 bases and J lost 4, with 10 bases in between. Germline V gene lookup returns CDR1 MNHEY and CDR2 SMNVEV (reference sequence). The CDR3 contains 13 residues. CDR3 protein: CASRGSGGNTIYF. Written as DNA, the CDR3 is TGTGCCAGCAGGGGTAGTGGGGGAAACACCATATATTTT.

The V call is TRBV5-1, the J call TRBJ2-2; no firm D call. The CDR3 is 13 residues long. With 7 bases removed from V and 4 bases from J, the gap between germline ends came to 11 bases. The germline gives CDR1 SGHRS, CDR2 YFSETQ. In DNA, the CDR3 is TGCGCCAGCTCTAGGGCATTCACCGGGGAGCTGTTTTTT. Protein product: CASSRAFTGELFF.

The CDR3 sequence: CASSLYEGTDTQYF. DNA of the CDR3: TGCGCCAGCAGCTTGTACGAGGGGACAGATACGCAGTATTTT. This sequence joins TRBV5-1 and TRBJ2-3; D assignment may be TRBD1 or TRBD2 (5 bases each). V was cut by 1 base and J by 3 bases, with 9 bases left in between. This CDR3 is 14 amino acids long. CDR1 and CDR2 from the germline V gene are SGHRS and YFSETQ.

J is TRBJ1-2 and V is TRBV30; D is ambiguous. The CDR3 contains 13 residues. The V end was cut by 5 bases, the J end by 5 bases, with 15 bases between. Germline CDR1 is GTSNPN and CDR2 is SVGIG (reference sequence). Written as DNA, the CDR3 is TGTGCCTGGTCCCTCGACACCCGTTATGGCTACACCTTC. It encodes CAWSLDTRYGYTF.

V usage is TRBV6-6 and J usage is TRBJ2-2; D might be TRBD2 (5 bases). Germline V gives CDR1 MNHNY, CDR2 SVGAGI (reference sequence). V was clipped by 6 bases and J by 3 bases, with 11 bases between them. The CDR3 loop spans 14 amino acids. The CDR3 nucleotides read TGTGCCAGCAGCCCCGCCGGGGACACCGGGGAGCTGTTTTTT. Amino acids: CASSPAGDTGELFF.

CDR3 region: CASSLSPGLLGGELFF. CDR3 nucleotides: TGTGCCAGCAGCTTATCCCCGGGACTACTGGGCGGGGAGCTGTTTTTT. The chain employs TRBV13 and TRBJ2-2; TRBD2 matches 7 bases. Losses at the gene ends were 2 bases for V and 7 bases for J; bases not matched to a gene: 10. The germline CDR1 and CDR2 sequences are PRHDT and FYEKMQ (reference sequence). This CDR3 spans 16 amino acids.

This chain connects TRBV6-1 to TRBJ2-7; 10 positions agree with TRBD2. In germline, CDR1 is MNHNS, CDR2 SASEGT. Losses at the gene ends were 3 bases for V and 3 bases for J; bases not matched to a gene: 5. This CDR3 is 15 amino acids long. CDR3 in DNA: TGTGCCAGCAGTGAGTCCGGGACTAGCGTCTACGAGCAGTACTTC. Translation: CASSESGTSVYEQYF.

The chain uses TRBV2 and TRBJ2-5, with D unresolved. The CDR3 runs to 10 residues. Germline V gene data show CDR1 as SNHLY and CDR2 as FYNNEI. The V end was cut by 3 bases, the J end by 6 bases, with 2 bases between. The CDR3 protein is CASSEQTQYF. CDR3 DNA: TGTGCCAGCAGTGAGCAGACCCAGTACTTC.

The V and J genes are TRBV7-3 and TRBJ2-1, with 8 bases aligning to TRBD2. CDR3 length equals 15 residues. V dropped 4 bases and J dropped 10; count of bases not matched to a gene: 12. The V gene's germline CDR1 is SGHTA and CDR2 FQGTGA. Here the CDR3 DNA reads TGTGCCAGCAGCTCGGGGGGGACTAGATCAAGCGAGCAGTTCTTC. It translates to CASSSGGTRSSEQFF.

The DNA of the CDR3 is TGTGCTAGTGGTCATACCTTTTACGAGCAGTACTTC. It is translated as CASGHTFYEQYF. The gene calls are TRBV12-5 and TRBJ2-7; D call uncertain. CDR3 length equals 12 residues. CDR1 is LGHNT and CDR2 is FRNRAP in the germline V gene. Trimming removed 5 bases from V and 4 bases from J, with 9 bases in between.

The chain uses TRBV6-1 and TRBJ1-4; D might be TRBD1 (6 bases). CDR1 and CDR2 (germline): MNHNS, SASEGT. V shed 4 bases and J shed 10 bases, with 22 bases lying between them. The CDR3 sequence is 16 residues long. The CDR3 protein is CASSGGEGRGFGKLFF. In DNA form, the CDR3 reads TGTGCCAGCAGTGGGGGGGAGGGTAGGGGGTTCGGAAAACTGTTTTTT.

CDR3 DNA sequence: TGTGCGGCCGGACAGCTGAACACTGAAGCTTTCTTT. It encodes CAAGQLNTEAFF. The chain combines TRBV7-9 with TRBJ1-1; D possibly corresponds to TRBD1 (6 bases). The CDR3 length is 12 residues. Germline-derived CDR1 and CDR2 are SEHNR and FQNEAQ (reference sequence).